This TCR beta chain was captured in a study of blood T cell repertoires in COVID-19. At the level of the study: Sites across the United States, Italy and Spain contributed samples from acute and convalescent COVID-19. PBMCs, B-cell-depleted T cells, or T cells were the source of the cDNA or gDNA that made up the material.

Enrolment of Seattle patients took place during active infection, and they were followed longitudinally. Per the germline V gene, CDR1 is KGHSH and CDR2 is LQKENI. The CDR3 has 14 residues. The V end was cut by 4 bases, the J end by 2 bases, with 10 bases between. Sequenced by immunoSEQ multiplex PCR; TCRdb stores in-frame clones only, minus some. The sample consists of 100,000 to 150,000 clones, roughly 90% of them appearing once. This rearrangement joins TRBV18 to TRBJ2-3; D is possibly TRBD2 (7 bases). The material sequenced was peripheral blood. This sequence was found in a man in his 60s with COVID-19, enrolled during active disease. In DNA, the CDR3 is TGTGCCAGCTCACTCGGGGGGCCCACAGATACGCAGTATTTT. This gives the protein CASSLGGPTDTQYF.